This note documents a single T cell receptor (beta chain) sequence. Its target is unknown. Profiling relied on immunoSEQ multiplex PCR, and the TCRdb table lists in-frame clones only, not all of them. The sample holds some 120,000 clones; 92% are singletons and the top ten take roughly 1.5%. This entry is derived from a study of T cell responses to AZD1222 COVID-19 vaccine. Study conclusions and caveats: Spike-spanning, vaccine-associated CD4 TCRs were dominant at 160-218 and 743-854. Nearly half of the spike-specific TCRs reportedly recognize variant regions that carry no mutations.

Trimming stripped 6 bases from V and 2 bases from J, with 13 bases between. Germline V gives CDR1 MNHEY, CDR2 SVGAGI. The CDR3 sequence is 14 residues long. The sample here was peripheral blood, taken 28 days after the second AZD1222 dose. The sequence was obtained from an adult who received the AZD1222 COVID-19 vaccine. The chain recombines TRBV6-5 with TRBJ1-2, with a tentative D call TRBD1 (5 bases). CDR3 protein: CASRSKGRNYGYTF. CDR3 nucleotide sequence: TGTGCCAGCAGATCAAAGGGACGGAACTATGGCTACACCTTC.